Presented here are 29 T cell receptor beta chains from one specimen sequenced in a study of T cells after yellow fever vaccination. A single record per CDR3 protein comes from TCRdb applying MiXCR to the 5' RACE reads. The table shows around 320,000 distinct CDR3 sequences, with about 10% occurring only once. The source material was CD4+ T cells sorted from PBMCs, sampled 45 days after the yellow fever booster vaccination. These receptors all stem from a man aged 18 to 29 who received the YFV17D yellow fever vaccine.

This clonotype was picked up many times. The chain is built from TRBV7-8 and TRBJ2-2; no clear D gene. CDR1 and CDR2 (germline): SGHVS, FQNEAQ. V was shortened by 0 bases and J by 6 bases, with 8 bases between the two germline ends. The CDR3 is 14 amino acids. CDR3 residues: CASSLAFTAGELFF. CDR3 bases: TGTGCCAGCAGCTTAGCGTTTACTGCCGGGGAGCTGTTTTTT.

The genes are TRBV4-3 and TRBJ2-7; D uncertain. V dropped 0 bases and J dropped 6 bases, with 9 bases sitting between them. The CDR3 is 13 residues long. From germline, CDR1 is LGHNA and CDR2 YSLEER. The CDR3 nucleotides are TGCGCCAGCAGCCAAGAAACCTTCCTCGAGCAGTACTTC. Translation gives CASSQETFLEQYF.

This chain links TRBV19 with TRBJ2-5; the match to TRBD1 covers 7 bases. V shed 1 base and J 5 bases; nucleotides not matched to a gene: 7. This CDR3 is built from 15 residues. Germline assignment: CDR1 LNHDA and CDR2 SQIVND (reference sequence). CDR3 region: CASSIVLTGSETQYF. The CDR3 nucleotides are TGTGCCAGTAGTATAGTCCTGACAGGGTCGGAGACCCAGTACTTC. Full variable domain (rest looked up from reference TRBV19 and TRBJ2-5): DGGITQSPKYLFRKEGQNVTLSCEQNLNHDAMYWYRQDPGQGLRLIYYSQIVNDFQKGDIAEGYSVSREKKESFPLTVTSAQKNPTAFYLCASSIVLTGSETQYFGPGTRLLVL.

V usage is TRBV18 and J usage is TRBJ1-1; D gene uncertain. The V end was cut by 3 bases, the J end by 4 bases, with 12 bases between. The CDR3 contains 14 residues. Germline V gene sequence: CDR1 KGHSH, CDR2 LQKENI. CDR3 DNA: TGTGCCAGCTCACCGCTGGCGGAAGGCACTGAAGCTTTCTTT. It encodes CASSPLAEGTEAFF.

The chain carries TRBV21-1 and TRBJ1-1; the D call of TRBD1 is as the table states it, not checked on the DNA. TRBV21-1 represents a pseudogene. This CDR3 is 15 amino acids long. The CDR3 reads CASSKAPGQGPEAFF. CDR3 nucleotides: TGTGCCAGCAGCAAAGCCCCGGGACAGGGACCCGAAGCTTTCTTT.

This clonotype was counted between two and nine times. The chain links TRBV12-3 or TRBV12-4 to TRBJ2-7; 7 bases map to TRBD1. V shed 3 bases, J shed 1 base, and the junction held 6 bases outside the gene matches. This CDR3 region has 15 residues. The CDR3 is CASSFLRDRSYEQYF. The CDR3 nucleotides are TGTGCCAGCAGTTTTCTCCGGGACAGATCCTACGAGCAGTACTTC.

This clonotype was counted many times. The V call is TRBV20-1, the J call TRBJ2-3; the D is unclear. There are 13 residues in the CDR3. Trimming removed 0 bases at V and 6 bases at J, with 10 bases between. CDR1 DFQATT and CDR2 SNEGSKA come from the germline V gene (reference sequence). Here the CDR3 reads CSARDSAKDTQYF. The CDR3 coding sequence is TGCAGTGCTAGAGATTCGGCGAAGGATACGCAGTATTTT.

This clonotype appeared a few times. The rearrangement joins TRBV19 to TRBJ2-1; D tentatively reads TRBD1 or TRBD2 (6 bases each). Germline V lookup: CDR1 LNHDA, CDR2 SQIVND (reference sequence). This CDR3 is 16 amino acids long. V was trimmed by 4 bases and J by 2 bases, leaving 15 bases between them. CDR3 loop: CASSTRGRGTYNEQFF. The CDR3 DNA follows: TGTGCCAGTAGTACTCGGGGGCGGGGAACCTACAATGAGCAGTTCTTC.

The sample holds many counts of this clonotype. The chain employs TRBV15 and TRBJ2-7; no clear D. Trimming took 0 bases from V and 5 from J, leaving 8 bases between them. This CDR3 has 13 residues. CDR1 and CDR2 from the germline V gene are LNHNV and YYDKDF (reference sequence). This chain's CDR3 is CATSRDPTHEQYF. CDR3 in DNA: TGTGCCACCAGCAGAGATCCGACGCACGAGCAGTACTTC.

As to this clonotype: A read error is possible here, since a much larger clone lies one base away. The rearrangement joins TRBV24-1 to TRBJ2-1; perhaps TRBD2 as D (5 bases). V was cut by 9 bases and J by 8 bases, with 13 bases left in between. The CDR3 contains 12 residues. The germline CDR1 and CDR2 sequences are KGHDR and SFDVKD. The CDR3 DNA reads as TGTGCCACCGGAGGAACGCCGTATGAGCAGTTCTTC. Translating gives CATGGTPYEQFF.

The gene calls are TRBV29-1 and TRBJ1-2; D call uncertain. Germline assignment: CDR1 SQVTM and CDR2 ANQGSEA. The CDR3 has 10 amino acids. Trimming shortened V by 7 bases and J by 7 bases, and 10 bases separated the two germline ends. CDR3 sequence reads: CSGGDAGYTF. The CDR3 nucleotides read TGCAGCGGGGGAGACGCTGGCTACACCTTC.

The table lists this clonotype with many counts. The rearrangement links TRBV10-2 to TRBJ2-5; D is unclear. Germline V CDR1 and CDR2: WSHSY, SAAADI. The CDR3 covers 13 residues. The V end was cut by 4 bases, the J end by 5 bases, with 11 bases between. CDR3 region: CASSGRGGETQYF. The CDR3 bases are TGCGCCAGCAGTGGCCGCGGTGGCGAGACCCAGTACTTC.

In its sample, this clonotype was seen many times. The V and J genes are TRBV2 and TRBJ1-6; tentative D call: TRBD1 (6 bases). The CDR3 runs 13 residues. The germline CDR1 and CDR2 sequences are SNHLY and FYNNEI. The V end was cut by 4 bases, the J end by 8 bases, with 9 bases between. As DNA, the CDR3 is TGTGCCAGCAGTGGGGACACATATTCACCCCTCCACTTT. Protein: CASSGDTYSPLHF. The full variable domain, rest sourced from reference TRBV2 and TRBJ1-6, is EPEVTQTPSHQVTQMGQEVILRCVPISNHLYFYWYRQILGQKVEFLVSFYNNEISEKSEIFDDQFSVERPDGSNFTLKIRSTKLEDSAMYFCASSGDTYSPLHFGNGTRLTVT.

The chain joins TRBV30 to TRBJ1-6; no clear D gene. V was trimmed by 0 bases and J by 10 bases, leaving 4 bases between them. The CDR3 is 11 residues long. CDR1 GTSNPN and CDR2 SVGIG come from the germline V gene (reference sequence). This chain's CDR3 is CAWSVGSPLHF. For the CDR3, the DNA is TGTGCCTGGAGTGTAGGATCACCCCTCCACTTT.

This clonotype was seen a few times. The chain uses TRBV21-1 and TRBJ2-7; the table's TRBD2 call for D was not verified on the DNA. TRBV21-1 is termed a pseudogene. The CDR3 has 18 residues. CDR3 region: CASSRPWRLAGEPYEQYV. The CDR3 bases are TGTGCCAGCAGCAGGCCCTGGAGGTTAGCGGGGGAACCCTACGAGCAGTACGTC.

This clonotype has more than one count but fewer than ten. CDR3 sequence (DNA): TGTGCCAGCAGCGCAGGACAGGGGGCCCCCAATCAGCCCCAGCATTTT. The encoded protein is CASSAGQGAPNQPQHF. The chain is built from TRBV3-1 and TRBJ1-5; 11 nucleotides align to TRBD1. CDR3 length: 16 residues. V dropped 5 bases and J dropped 3; count of bases not matched to a gene: 6. Germline V gene sequence: CDR1 LGHDT, CDR2 YNNKEL (reference sequence).

There are a few counts of this clonotype. The V gene is TRBV3-1, the J gene TRBJ2-5; D remains unclear. The CDR3 spans 14 residues. Germline V lookup: CDR1 LGHDT, CDR2 YNNKEL (reference sequence). Trimming pared 4 bases from V and 6 bases from J, leaving 15 bases between. CDR3 protein: CASSLDGRRKTQYF. In DNA, the CDR3 is TGTGCCAGCAGCCTCGACGGACGGCGAAAGACCCAGTACTTC.

The chain combines TRBV11-2 with TRBJ1-2; 8 bases map to TRBD1. The CDR3 spans 14 residues. CDR1 and CDR2 (germline): SGHAT, FQNNGV. V lost 4 bases, J lost 7 bases, and 8 bases stayed unmatched. The CDR3 region has the DNA TGTGCCAGCAGCTCCAACAGGGGGTACTCTGGCTACACCTTC. Residues: CASSSNRGYSGYTF.

This clonotype was recorded many times. This chain uses TRBV5-4 with TRBJ2-1; D may correspond to TRBD1 or TRBD2 (6 bases each). V was shortened by 5 bases and J by 1 base, with 13 bases between the two germline ends. The germline gives CDR1 SGHNT, CDR2 YYREEE (reference sequence). The CDR3 spans 15 residues. CDR3 loop: CASRRGASSYNEQFF. The CDR3 bases are TGTGCCAGCAGGAGGGGGGCCAGTTCCTACAATGAGCAGTTCTTC.

The genes are TRBV28 and TRBJ1-4; D call uncertain. Trimming cost V 8 bases and J 0 bases, with 13 bases left between them. The CDR3 totals 15 residues. Germline assignment: CDR1 MDHEN and CDR2 SYDVKM. This CDR3 is CASRSAGATNEKLFF. The CDR3 DNA sequence: TGTGCCAGCCGGTCCGCGGGAGCAACTAATGAAAAACTGTTTTTT.

This clonotype was found many times. The chain carries TRBV12-3 or TRBV12-4 and TRBJ1-3; D might be TRBD1 (5 bases). Trimming left V 6 bases short and J 0 bases short, with 12 bases between. This CDR3 comprises 15 residues. The DNA of the CDR3 is TGTGCCAGCAGACTACAGGTGATCTCTGGAAACACCATATATTTT. It yields the protein CASRLQVISGNTIYF.

The chain joins TRBV20-1 to TRBJ2-2, with D tentatively TRBD2 (6 bases). In germline, CDR1 is DFQATT, CDR2 SNEGSKA (reference sequence). The CDR3 covers 13 residues. Trimming left V 3 bases short and J 6 bases short, with 11 bases between. CDR3 sequence: CSARVRGAGELFF. CDR3 coding DNA: TGCAGTGCTAGGGTGCGGGGAGCCGGGGAGCTGTTTTTT.

Only a few counts were recorded for this clonotype. The chain employs TRBV18 and TRBJ1-1, with D possibly being TRBD1 (6 bases). Trimming took off 3 bases at V and 6 bases at J, with 14 bases between the two ends. CDR1 is KGHSH and CDR2 is LQKENI in the germline V gene. The CDR3 totals 14 residues. In DNA, the CDR3 is TGTGCCAGCTCACCGGGACATCCCTCCCCTGAAGCTTTCTTT. Amino acids: CASSPGHPSPEAFF.

The chain combines TRBV6-2 or TRBV6-3 with TRBJ1-3; D not resolved. Looked up from germline, CDR1 is MNHEY and CDR2 is SVGEGT. V lost 8 bases to trimming and J lost 0 bases, with 14 bases between them. This CDR3 is built from 15 residues. CDR3 protein: CASAGPATSGNTIYF. CDR3 sequence (DNA): TGTGCCAGCGCAGGACCGGCAACCTCTGGAAACACCATATATTTT.

This clonotype was observed many times. The chain has TRBV4-3 and TRBJ2-3, with 8 bases that match TRBD2. With V trimmed by 0 bases and J by 3 bases, 8 bases remained unmatched. The germline V gene encodes CDR1 LGHNA and CDR2 YSLEER. CDR3 size: 17 residues. The CDR3 coding sequence is TGCGCCAGCAGCCAAGATCTTCCGGGGGGGCAAACAGATACGCAGTATTTT. This encodes CASSQDLPGGQTDTQYF.

This clonotype was seen ten or more times. CDR3 coding DNA: TGTGCCAGCAGTCTGATGGGGGACTATGGCTACACCTTC. Protein product: CASSLMGDYGYTF. The V gene is TRBV12-3 or TRBV12-4, the J gene TRBJ1-2, with D perhaps matching TRBD1 (5 bases). The CDR3 is made up of 13 amino acids. Trimming took off 5 bases at V and 3 bases at J, with 10 bases between the two ends.

This clonotype was counted a few times. V is TRBV2 and J is TRBJ1-1; D call uncertain. Germline-derived CDR1 and CDR2 are SNHLY and FYNNEI. V was pared by 7 bases and J by 1 base, with 16 bases between. The CDR3 runs 15 residues. CDR3 nucleotide sequence: TGTGCCAGCACCTCGAGGAGGATTGCGAACACTGAAGCTTTCTTT. Translating it yields CASTSRRIANTEAFF.

This clonotype came up a few times. DNA of the CDR3: TGCGCCAGCAGCTCAATAATAGGGGAGACCCAGTACTTC. It specifies CASSSIIGETQYF. This chain connects TRBV5-1 to TRBJ2-5; D gene uncertain. The CDR3 is 13 residues long. Germline V gives CDR1 SGHRS, CDR2 YFSETQ. V lost 3 bases, J lost 5 bases, and 11 bases lay in between.

This clonotype occurred a few times. The CDR3 nucleotides are TGTGCCACCAGTGCCAGGGCGGGCACAGATACGCAGTATTTT. Protein product: CATSARAGTDTQYF. This rearrangement joins TRBV24-1 to TRBJ2-3; the D gene is possibly TRBD1 (5 bases). Looked up from germline, CDR1 is KGHDR and CDR2 is SFDVKD. CDR3 length: 14 residues. Trimming stripped 5 bases from V and 1 base from J, with 9 bases between.